This is a list of T cell receptor beta chains from one sample in a study of T cell responses to AZD1222 COVID-19 vaccine. Produced via immunoSEQ multiplex PCR; TCRdb's table is partial and in-frame only. The sample shows about 170,000 clones, more than 80% of them seen only once. The specimen was peripheral blood, collected on day 0 of AZD1222 vaccination. The receptors come from an adult in good health. CDR3s include the opening cysteine and the closing phenylalanine or tryptophan.

v_call	j_call	cdr3_aa
TRBV3-1/TRBV3-2	TRBJ1-6	CASSHGPQGLRSPLHF
TRBV7-9	TRBJ2-2	CASSLGQEGGELFF
TRBV7-9	TRBJ2-7	CASSLPGQGFYEQYF
TRBV6-5	TRBJ1-5	CASRVTGGQPQHF
TRBV9	TRBJ2-2	CATAKTGNTGELFF
TRBV6-5	TRBJ2-7	CASRARGSSYEQYF
TRBV12-3/TRBV12-4	TRBJ1-6	CASSRSYNSPLHF
TRBV7-8	TRBJ2-2	CASSGQGGTGELFF
TRBV11-3	TRBJ2-3	CASSLSGRGTDTQYF
TRBV6-5	TRBJ1-2	CASSYGGPYGYTF
TRBV7-9	TRBJ2-5	CASSLTGEWETQYF
TRBV7-7	TRBJ2-1	CASSLYRGNEQFF
TRBV19	TRBJ1-2	CASSIRGFGYTF
TRBV28	TRBJ1-1	CASRTGMNTEAFF
TRBV5-4	TRBJ1-4	CATSEGATNEKLFF
TRBV11-2	TRBJ1-1	CASSLRHNRDTEAFF
TRBV7-6	TRBJ1-6	CASSLATGVFSPLHF